Each of the 25 T cell receptor beta chains below was sequenced from the same sample in a study of PD-L1 blockade in urothelial cancer. Sample time point: peripheral blood 6 weeks after treatment start. Assay: immunoSEQ multiplex PCR; the TCRdb copy retains only in-frame clones and omits some. In the table there are about 50,000 clones, approximately 85% of which are singletons. The sample here was PBMCs, taken around atezolizumab (anti-PD-L1) treatment. The source of these receptors is a man between 45 and 60 years old with urothelial cancer.

The chain couples TRBV6-5 to TRBJ2-7; the D gene is possibly TRBD2 (6 bases). This CDR3 region has 15 residues. V was trimmed by 2 bases and J by 5 bases, leaving 16 bases between them. Germline V gene data show CDR1 as MNHEY and CDR2 as SVGAGI. The DNA of the CDR3 is TGTGCCAGCAGTTACAGGAGGGCAGGGTACCACGAGCAGTACTTC. Translation gives CASSYRRAGYHEQYF.

The chain uses TRBV7-9 and TRBJ2-7; D is uncertain. The ends were cut back, 3 bases at V and 1 base at J, with 7 bases in the middle. This CDR3 has 13 amino acids. Germline V gives CDR1 SEHNR, CDR2 FQNEAQ (reference sequence). This chain's CDR3 is CASSFPGSYEQYF. The CDR3 DNA reads TGTGCCAGCAGCTTTCCCGGGTCCTACGAGCAGTACTTC.

This clone occurred a few times. This chain connects TRBV5-4 to TRBJ2-7, with 8 nucleotides matching TRBD1. This CDR3 has 13 amino acids. Trimming took 4 bases from V and 3 from J; bases not matched to a gene: 3. CDR1 is SGHNT and CDR2 is YYREEE in the germline V gene (reference sequence). CDR3 protein: CASSTGQGYEQYF. The CDR3 bases are TGTGCCAGCAGCACCGGACAGGGCTACGAGCAGTACTTC.

The chain couples TRBV10-3 to TRBJ1-2; 8 positions agree with TRBD1. Germline-derived CDR1 and CDR2 are ENHRY and SYGVKD. The CDR3 loop spans 14 amino acids. The trim removed 8 bases at V and 8 bases at J, leaving 13 bases unmatched. In DNA form, the CDR3 reads TGTGCCATCGCCCCCCCAGGGGGCTCAGGAGGCTACACCTTC. Encoded protein: CAIAPPGGSGGYTF.

V usage is TRBV7-2 and J usage is TRBJ2-2, with TRBD1 identical over 7 bases. The CDR3 is 13 residues long. Looked up from germline, CDR1 is SGHTA and CDR2 is FQGNSA. Trimming at V came to 7 bases and at J to 3 bases, leaving 2 bases not matched to a gene. The CDR3 region has the DNA TGTGCCAGCATCACAGGGGACACCGGGGAGCTGTTTTTT. It is translated as CASITGDTGELFF.

This chain joins TRBV11-2 and TRBJ2-7; 8 bases fit TRBD1. Looked up from germline, CDR1 is SGHAT and CDR2 is FQNNGV. The CDR3 is made up of 14 amino acids. The J segment lost 2 bases and the V segment lost 0 bases, leaving 0 bases of the junction unmatched. Here the CDR3 DNA reads TGTGCCAGCAGCTTAGAACAGGGGGCCTACGAGCAGTACTTC. This sequence encodes CASSLEQGAYEQYF.

The chain links TRBV7-8 to TRBJ2-5, with D perhaps TRBD2 (6 bases). Germline V gives CDR1 SGHVS, CDR2 FQNEAQ. Trimming removed 3 bases from V and 1 base from J, with 24 bases in between. The CDR3 covers 19 residues. This chain's CDR3 is CASSFLRDGHVKIQETQYF. Written as DNA, the CDR3 is TGTGCCAGCAGCTTTTTGCGGGACGGGCACGTAAAGATCCAAGAGACCCAGTACTTC.

The gene calls are TRBV7-9 and TRBJ2-3, with unresolved D. Germline assignment: CDR1 SEHNR and CDR2 FQNEAQ (reference sequence). The CDR3 is 14 residues long. The V and J ends lost 1 base and 0 bases respectively, with 5 bases between them. As DNA, the CDR3 is TGTGCCAGCAGCTTAGGTCAGAGCACAGATACGCAGTATTTT. Its protein is CASSLGQSTDTQYF.

The chain combines TRBV28 with TRBJ2-7; D perhaps matches TRBD1 (6 bases). Germline-derived CDR1 and CDR2 are MDHEN and SYDVKM. V was pared by 5 bases and J by 0 bases, with 11 bases between. The CDR3 contains 14 residues. The CDR3 spells CASSRDTSSYEQYF. The DNA of the CDR3 is TGTGCCAGCAGTAGGGACACGAGCTCCTACGAGCAGTACTTC.

The rearrangement uses TRBV11-2 and TRBJ2-3; 10 bases are a match to TRBD2. This CDR3 region has 16 residues. Trimming removed 8 bases from V and 7 bases from J; junction bases left unmatched: 15. The germline V gene has CDR1 SGHAT and CDR2 FQNNGV. The CDR3 reads CASLSPKREGPYTQYF. The CDR3 coding sequence is TGTGCCAGCCTTTCCCCCAAGCGGGAGGGCCCTTATACGCAGTATTTT.

V and J are TRBV7-6 and TRBJ2-5; 10 bases agree with TRBD2. CDR3 length: 16 residues. The germline V gene has CDR1 SGHVS and CDR2 FNYEAQ. The ends lost 2 bases at V and 2 bases at J; junction bases unmatched: 5. The CDR3 DNA reads as TGTGCCAGCAGCTTAAGGAGCGGGGGGGTACAAGAGACCCAGTACTTC. Encoded protein: CASSLRSGGVQETQYF.

The V gene is TRBV18, the J gene TRBJ1-1; TRBD1 agrees at 7 bases. The length of the CDR3 is 17 residues. Trimming removed 2 bases from V and 3 bases from J; junction bases left unmatched: 12. From germline, CDR1 is KGHSH and CDR2 LQKENI. DNA for the CDR3: TGTGCCAGCTCACCATCGGGCCGAGGGGGCGTATACACTGAAGCTTTCTTT. This sequence encodes CASSPSGRGGVYTEAFF.

This chain uses TRBV6-6 with TRBJ2-7; 7 bases align to TRBD1. Germline trimming cut 2 bases from V and 6 bases from J; bases unmatched to any gene: 10. Per the germline V gene, CDR1 is MNHNY and CDR2 is SVGAGI (reference sequence). The CDR3 sequence is 15 residues long. The CDR3 protein is CASSYGGAGGGEQYF. Written as DNA, the CDR3 is TGTGCCAGCAGTTACGGTGGGGCAGGGGGTGGCGAGCAGTACTTC.

The chain uses TRBV11-2 and TRBJ2-7; D is unresolved. V was clipped by 5 bases and J by 8 bases, with 7 bases between them. CDR1 SGHAT and CDR2 FQNNGV come from the germline V gene. The CDR3 spans 10 residues. The CDR3 sequence is CASSQLKQYF. CDR3 bases: TGTGCCAGCAGCCAACTAAAGCAGTACTTC.

The rearrangement uses TRBV7-9 and TRBJ1-1; D remains ambiguous. Germline CDR1 and CDR2: SEHNR and FQNEAQ (reference sequence). The CDR3 runs 15 residues. The V end lost 4 bases, the J end lost 4 bases, and 16 bases lay between the germline ends. Here the CDR3 reads CASSYPTTVGTEAFF. CDR3 nucleotide sequence: TGTGCCAGCAGCTATCCCACTACGGTGGGCACTGAAGCTTTCTTT.

The chain couples TRBV25-1 to TRBJ2-7; TRBD1 matches 8 bases. Germline V gene data show CDR1 as MGHDK and CDR2 as SYGVNS. The V segment lost 5 bases and the J segment 3 bases; nucleotides outside the gene matches: 3. The CDR3 totals 13 residues. CDR3 sequence reads: CASSPGGGYEQYF. In DNA form, the CDR3 reads TGTGCCAGCAGTCCAGGGGGCGGCTACGAGCAGTACTTC.

In its sample, this clone was seen once. CDR3 sequence reads: CASSLPGATYEQYF. CDR3 bases: TGTGCCAGCAGCTTGCCAGGGGCGACCTACGAGCAGTACTTC. The chain carries TRBV7-9 and TRBJ2-7; tentative D call: TRBD1 (6 bases). The V end lost 3 bases, the J end lost 2 bases, and 11 bases lay between the germline ends. CDR1 is SEHNR, CDR2 FQNEAQ, per germline (reference sequence). The CDR3 covers 14 residues.

J is TRBJ1-2 and V is TRBV2, with 8 bases identical to TRBD1. The germline gives CDR1 SNHLY, CDR2 FYNNEI. V shed 4 bases and J 0 bases; nucleotides not matched to a gene: 7. The CDR3 is 16 amino acids. The CDR3 spells CASSGRDRNANYGYTF. CDR3 nucleotides: TGTGCCAGCAGTGGGAGGGACAGGAACGCTAACTATGGCTACACCTTC. The full variable domain, completed using reference TRBV2 and TRBJ1-2, is EPEVTQTPSHQVTQMGQEVILRCVPISNHLYFYWYRQILGQKVEFLVSFYNNEISEKSEIFDDQFSVERPDGSNFTLKIRSTKLEDSAMYFCASSGRDRNANYGYTFGSGTRLTVV.

This clone has only a few counts. V and J are TRBV7-2 and TRBJ2-7; D not resolved. V shed 3 bases and J shed 2 bases, with 8 bases lying between them. The CDR3 length is 13 residues. The germline V gene has CDR1 SGHTA and CDR2 FQGNSA. CDR3 DNA: TGTGCCAGCAGCTTGGAGATTACCTACGAGCAGTACTTC. Residues: CASSLEITYEQYF.

The chain has TRBV25-1 and TRBJ2-5, with 11 bases identical to TRBD1. The junction had 1 base not matched to a gene; V was cut back by 2 bases and J by 2 bases. CDR1 and CDR2 from the germline V gene are MGHDK and SYGVNS. The CDR3 loop spans 15 amino acids. Here the CDR3 DNA reads TGTGCCAGCAGTGAAGGGACAGGGGGACAAGAGACCCAGTACTTC. This encodes CASSEGTGGQETQYF.

V usage is TRBV10-1 and J usage is TRBJ1-5; the D is unclear. The V gene's germline CDR1 is WNHNN and CDR2 SYGVQD (reference sequence). Trimming left V 3 bases short and J 1 base short, with 4 bases between. The CDR3 totals 13 residues. The CDR3 nucleotides are TGCGCCAGCAGTGAAACAAGCAATCAGCCCCAGCATTTT. Protein: CASSETSNQPQHF.

In nucleotides, the CDR3 is TGCGCCAGCAGCCAAGATTGGGGCGGGACTAGCGGGTGGCCAGATACGCAGTATTTT. Its protein product is CASSQDWGGTSGWPDTQYF. This chain joins TRBV4-1 and TRBJ2-3, with TRBD2 matching 12 bases. The ends lost 0 bases at V and 4 bases at J; junction bases unmatched: 11. Germline loops: CDR1 MGHRA, CDR2 YSYEKL. The CDR3 covers 19 residues.

This clone was seen just once. The chain couples TRBV18 to TRBJ2-7; maybe TRBD2 (5 bases). The CDR3 has 12 amino acids. V was shortened by 8 bases and J by 2 bases, with 10 bases between the two germline ends. Germline V gene data show CDR1 as KGHSH and CDR2 as LQKENI. The DNA of the CDR3 is TGTGCCAGCAAGGGAGCCACCTACGAGCAGTACTTC. Protein sequence: CASKGATYEQYF.

The chain uses TRBV9 and TRBJ2-7, with D possibly matching TRBD2 (5 bases). Germline-derived CDR1 and CDR2 are SGDLS and YYNGEE. Trimming shortened V by 4 bases and J by 2 bases, and 13 bases separated the two germline ends. The CDR3 covers 14 residues. DNA for the CDR3: TGTGCCAGCAGCCCCTACCTAGCTGCCTACGAGCAGTACTTC. It codes for CASSPYLAAYEQYF.

This clone turned up a few times. This sequence joins TRBV5-1 and TRBJ1-5; possible D gene TRBD1, 5 bases. CDR3 length: 14 amino acids. Germline values: CDR1 SGHRS, CDR2 YFSETQ. V lost 0 bases, J lost 7 bases, and 11 bases lay in between. The CDR3 DNA reads as TGCGCCAGCAGCTTGGAGGGGATCGGCCAGCCCCAGCATTTT. Its translation is CASSLEGIGQPQHF.